This TCR beta chain was retrieved from a study of shared clonotypes between healthy human individuals. Many counts were recorded for this clone. Its antigen remains unidentified. Donors had no recently reported acute infections or vaccinations and were HIV-negative. The germline V gene has CDR1 SGHTA and CDR2 FQGTGA. Trimming took off 5 bases at V and 2 bases at J, with 10 bases between the two ends. This CDR3 has 15 amino acids. Among the unsorted PBMC samples, replicate PCRs used around 0.3 ug DNA, 30,000 to 35,000 T cell genomes. Unsorted PBMC DNA went through sequencing on ten immunoSEQ deep assay plates. Sequencing was performed with immunoSEQ multiplex PCR; in TCRdb, only in-frame clones are kept and a portion is missing. The sample includes approximately 500,000 clones, 79% of them seen just once. Findings and limits, study-wide: Sample collection involved blood only; tissue repertoires are likely different.

This sequence originates from a woman aged 40 to 50 in good health. Some clones in this sample may be carry-over from other donors' samples. The gene calls are TRBV7-3 and TRBJ2-6; D is possibly TRBD2 (6 bases). What was sequenced was PBMCs. DNA for the CDR3: TGTGCCAGCAGCCTAGCGCGTACTGGGGCCAACGTCCTGACTTTC. Residues: CASSLARTGANVLTF.